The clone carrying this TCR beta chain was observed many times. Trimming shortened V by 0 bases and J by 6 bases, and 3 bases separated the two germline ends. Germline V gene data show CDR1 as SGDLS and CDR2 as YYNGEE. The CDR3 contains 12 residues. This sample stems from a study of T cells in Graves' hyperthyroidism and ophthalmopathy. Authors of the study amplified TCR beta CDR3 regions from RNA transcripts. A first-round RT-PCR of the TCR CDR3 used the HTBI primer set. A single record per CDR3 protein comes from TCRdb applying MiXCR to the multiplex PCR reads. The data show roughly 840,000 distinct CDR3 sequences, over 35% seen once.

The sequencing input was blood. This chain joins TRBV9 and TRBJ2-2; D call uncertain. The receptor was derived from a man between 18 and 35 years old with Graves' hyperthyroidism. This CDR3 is CASSVEPGELFF. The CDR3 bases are TGTGCCAGCAGCGTAGAGCCCGGGGAGCTGTTTTTT.